This TCR beta chain was retrieved from a study of blood T cell repertoires in COVID-19. Overall study: Researchers got acute and convalescent COVID-19 samples from the United States, Italy and Spain. PBMCs, B-cell-depleted T cells, or T cells provided the cDNA or gDNA that made up the material.

Authors' processing steps: Amplification of reference gene primers was used by the study to estimate nucleated cell counts. Clones were sequenced by immunoSEQ multiplex PCR, and TCRdb holds only the in-frame ones, with some missing. V and J calls and clone size are given by that table; D and trimming were obtained from the DNA. The data show 140,000 to 150,000 clones, approximately 91% seen once. CDR1 is SEHNR and CDR2 is FQNEAQ in the germline V gene (reference sequence). V lost 5 bases to trimming and J lost 4 bases; unmatched junction nucleotides: 4. There are 14 residues in the CDR3. The specimen was peripheral blood. The receptor was isolated from a man in his 70s with acute or convalescent COVID-19. This sequence joins TRBV7-9 and TRBJ1-4; TRBD1 agrees at 7 bases. CDR3 residues: CASSPGTVNEKLFF. The CDR3 nucleotides read TGTGCCAGCAGCCCGGGGACAGTTAATGAAAAACTGTTTTTT.